This T cell receptor beta chain was profiled in a study of cytomegalovirus exposure and HLA in healthy donors. As for this clone: Antigen: not known.

Study-level points and caveats: A prior analysis recorded that most TCR beta V segments were productive about 87% or about 30% of the time. Presence/absence analyses took donor sequencing depth as roughly uniform.

Unmatched junction bases numbered 7, after V lost 6 bases and J lost 3 bases. CDR3 length: 15 residues. Germline V gives CDR1 SGDLS, CDR2 YYNGEE. Both 60 Vbeta primers and 13 Jbeta primers went into the PCR. Using immunoSEQ multiplex PCR, the repertoire was profiled, and TCRdb retains in-frame clones only, with some absent. The table shows 150,000 or so clones, with roughly 79% occurring only once. This clonotype was sampled from a woman in her 40s in good health and CMV-seropositive. V gene TRBV9 combines with J gene TRBJ2-2, with 8 bases lining up with TRBD2. Sequencing was performed on PBMCs. The chain's CDR3 is CASIYSGVYTGELFF. CDR3 in DNA: TGTGCCAGCATCTATAGCGGGGTATACACCGGGGAGCTGTTTTTT.